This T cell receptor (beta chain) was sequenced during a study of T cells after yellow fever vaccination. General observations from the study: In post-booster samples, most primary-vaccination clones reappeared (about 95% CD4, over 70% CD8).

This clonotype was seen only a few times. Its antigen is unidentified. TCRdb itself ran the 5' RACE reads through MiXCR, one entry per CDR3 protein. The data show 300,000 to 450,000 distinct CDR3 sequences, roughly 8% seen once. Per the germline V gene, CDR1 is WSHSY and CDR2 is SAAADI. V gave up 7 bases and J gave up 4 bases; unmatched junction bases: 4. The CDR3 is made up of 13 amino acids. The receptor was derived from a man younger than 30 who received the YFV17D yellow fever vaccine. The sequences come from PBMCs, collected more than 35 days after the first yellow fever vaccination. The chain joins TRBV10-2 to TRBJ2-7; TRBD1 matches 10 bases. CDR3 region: CASTTGQGYEQYV. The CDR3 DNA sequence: TGCGCCAGCACCACGGGACAGGGGTACGAGCAGTACGTC.